Listed below are T cell receptor beta chains from one sample, sequenced in a study of control samples from healthy donors and cancer patients. Assay: immunoSEQ multiplex PCR; the TCRdb copy retains only in-frame clones and omits some. This sample has some 170,000 clones, with 96% found just once. Material: blood. These receptors were obtained from a woman aged 25-40 years in good health. Each CDR3 is given with its conserved first and last residue. The D gene is left open where the match is weak. Only some rows state a clone size, as once, few, many or a class for expanded clones.

TRBJ2-5	TRBV5-6	NA	NA	CASSLWETQYF	TGTGCCAGCAGCTTGTGGGAGACCCAGTACTTC
TRBJ1-4	TRBV6-2/TRBV6-3	TRBD1	NA	CASSPTGEVNEKLFF	TGTGCCAGCAGTCCGACAGGGGAAGTTAATGAAAAACTGTTTTTT
TRBJ2-5	TRBV5-1	TRBD1	NA	CASSAGQGWETQYF	TGCGCCAGCAGCGCCGGACAGGGTTGGGAGACCCAGTACTTC
TRBJ1-1	TRBV2	TRBD1	NA	CASRDRMNTEAFF	TGTGCCAGCAGGGACAGGATGAACACTGAAGCTTTCTTT
TRBJ1-3	TRBV28	NA	NA	CASSRSAGNTIYF	TGTGCCAGCAGCCGGTCGGCTGGAAACACCATATATTTT
TRBJ2-7	TRBV18	TRBD1	NA	CASSPRDRTYEQYF	TGTGCCAGCTCCCCCCGGGACAGAACCTACGAGCAGTACTTC
TRBJ1-3	TRBV4-1	NA	NA	CASTLRWGGNSGNTIYF	TGCGCCAGCACCCTCCGTTGGGGAGGAAATTCTGGAAACACCATATATTTT
TRBJ2-1	TRBV5-4	TRBD2	once	CASFMREGRKQFF	TGTGCCAGTTTCATGCGGGAGGGCCGGAAGCAGTTCTTC
TRBJ1-1	TRBV6-6	NA	once	CASSYSRQDTEAFF	TGTGCCAGCAGTTACTCGAGACAGGACACTGAAGCTTTCTTT
TRBJ1-1	TRBV12-5	NA	NA	CASGLGQADTEAFF	TGTGCTAGTGGTTTGGGACAGGCGGACACTGAAGCTTTCTTT
TRBJ2-7	TRBV24-1	TRBD1	NA	CATSDNGQGLIYEQYF	TGTGCCACCAGTGACAACGGACAGGGTTTAATCTACGAGCAGTACTTC
TRBJ2-3	TRBV27	TRBD2	once	CASSPIAGVVTDTQYF	TGTGCCAGCAGTCCCATAGCGGGGGTGGTCACAGATACGCAGTATTTT
TRBJ1-4	TRBV7-9	NA	NA	CASSLGGTHLEELFF	TGTGCCAGCAGCTTAGGGGGGACTCACTTAGAGGAACTGTTTTTT
TRBJ1-6	TRBV5-4	NA	NA	CASSLRTDSPLHF	TGTGCCAGCAGCCTCCGGACAGATTCACCCCTCCACTTT
TRBJ2-5	TRBV21-1	NA	NA	CASTFRGAKTQYF	TGTGCCAGCACCTTCAGAGGGGCGAAGACCCAGTACTTC
TRBJ1-5	TRBV19	NA	NA	CASSPGHNNQPQHF	TGTGCCAGTAGTCCGGGACATAATAATCAGCCCCAGCATTTT
TRBJ2-2	TRBV6-4	NA	NA	CASSDPDREGTGELFF	TGTGCCAGCAGTGACCCGGACAGGGAGGGCACCGGGGAGCTGTTTTTT
TRBJ2-3	TRBV5-1	NA	once	CASSLGHSTDTQYF	TGCGCCAGCAGCTTGGGACATAGCACAGATACGCAGTATTTT
TRBJ2-1	TRBV10-3	NA	NA	CAISERGPSDEQFF	TGTGCCATCAGTGAGAGGGGTCCCTCGGATGAGCAGTTCTTC
TRBJ2-5	TRBV7-3	TRBD1	NA	CASRPTGGAGETQYF	TGTGCCAGCAGACCAACAGGGGGCGCGGGGGAGACCCAGTACTTC
TRBJ2-5	TRBV4-1	NA	NA	CASSQGAALETQYF	TGCGCCAGCAGCCAAGGGGCAGCCTTAGAGACCCAGTACTTC
TRBJ1-2	TRBV27	TRBD1	NA	CASSPLGQAFYGYTF	TGTGCCAGCAGTCCCCTCGGACAGGCCTTCTATGGCTACACCTTC
TRBJ1-1	TRBV10-2	NA	NA	CASSENGNTEAFF	TGCGCCAGCAGTGAGAATGGAAACACTGAAGCTTTCTTT
TRBJ1-1	TRBV5-8	NA	NA	CASSPYRGMNTEAFF	TGTGCCAGCAGCCCATACCGGGGTATGAACACTGAAGCTTTCTTT
TRBJ1-2	TRBV7-9	NA	NA	CASSFPSLVGYTF	TGTGCCAGCAGCTTTCCTTCCCTAGTCGGCTACACCTTC
TRBJ2-7	TRBV5-1	TRBD2	NA	CASSASLAGAPYEQYF	TGCGCCAGCAGCGCCTCCCTAGCGGGGGCCCCCTACGAGCAGTACTTC
TRBJ1-2	TRBV2	TRBD1	NA	CASSEAGQGAVYGYTF	TGTGCCAGCAGTGAGGCGGGACAGGGGGCCGTCTATGGCTACACCTTC
TRBJ1-1	TRBV25-1	NA	NA	CASTPREGLNTEAFF	TGTGCCAGCACCCCTCGGGAGGGACTGAACACTGAAGCTTTCTTT
TRBJ2-2	TRBV5-8	NA	once	CASSLGQVSGELFF	TGTGCCAGCAGCTTGGGGCAGGTGTCCGGGGAGCTGTTTTTT
TRBJ1-1	TRBV20-1	NA	few	CSASLDTVNTEAFF	TGCAGTGCTAGTCTGGACACGGTGAACACTGAAGCTTTCTTT
TRBJ2-3	TRBV3-1/TRBV3-2	NA	once	CASSQERKTSTDTQYF	TGTGCCAGCAGCCAAGAGAGGAAGACTAGCACAGATACGCAGTATTTT
TRBJ2-1	TRBV19	TRBD2	NA	CASSIPPHSGRGYNEQFF	TGTGCCAGTAGTATCCCCCCTCATAGCGGGAGGGGCTACAATGAGCAGTTCTTC
TRBJ2-7	TRBV28	NA	NA	CASSQSYEQYF	TGTGCCAGCAGTCAATCCTACGAGCAGTACTTC
TRBJ2-1	TRBV6-1	TRBD1	NA	CASSENRDRERSYNEQFF	TGTGCCAGCAGTGAAAATAGGGACAGGGAACGTTCCTACAATGAGCAGTTCTTC
TRBJ2-3	TRBV10-2	NA	NA	CASSVQDTQYF	TGCGCCAGCAGTGTCCAAGATACGCAGTATTTT
TRBJ1-5	TRBV10-3	TRBD1	NA	CAISDLQGYQPQHF	TGTGCCATCAGTGACCTACAGGGGTATCAGCCCCAGCATTTT
TRBJ2-1	TRBV12-5	NA	NA	CASGSLANEQFF	TGTGCTAGTGGTTCACTAGCTAATGAGCAGTTCTTC
TRBJ1-1	TRBV28	NA	NA	CASSTRLATEAFF	TGTGCCAGCAGTACCCGATTGGCGACTGAAGCTTTCTTT
TRBJ1-6	TRBV9	NA	NA	CASSLPDSRSPLHF	TGTGCCAGCAGCCTCCCCGATTCCCGGTCACCCCTCCACTTT
TRBJ2-5	TRBV6-2/TRBV6-3	NA	NA	CASSYQPSRETQYF	TGTGCCAGCAGTTACCAACCCTCCCGGGAGACCCAGTACTTC
TRBJ1-6	TRBV6-5	TRBD1	NA	CASSYAAGGSNSPLHF	TGTGCCAGCAGTTACGCGGCAGGGGGGAGTAATTCACCCCTCCACTTT
TRBJ1-5	TRBV4-1	NA	NA	CASSQDISSNQPQHF	TGCGCCAGCAGCCAAGATATCAGTAGCAATCAGCCCCAGCATTTT
TRBJ2-7	TRBV3-1/TRBV3-2	TRBD2	NA	CASSQGSGAAYEQYF	TGTGCCAGCAGCCAAGGTAGCGGGGCCGCCTACGAGCAGTACTTC
TRBJ1-2	TRBV28	TRBD1	NA	CASSPTGGDGYTF	TGTGCCAGCAGTCCAACAGGGGGCGATGGCTACACCTTC
TRBJ1-4	TRBV28	TRBD1	NA	CASSYRGGTNEKLFF	TGTGCCAGCAGTTACAGGGGGGGGACTAATGAAAAACTGTTTTTT
TRBJ1-1	TRBV7-9	NA	NA	CASSLAEDKKAFF	TGTGCCAGCAGCTTAGCGGAGGACAAAAAAGCTTTCTTT
TRBJ1-4	TRBV4-1	NA	NA	CASSQDGGEGEKLFF	TGCGCCAGCAGCCAAGACGGGGGTGAGGGTGAAAAACTGTTTTTT
TRBJ1-3	TRBV18	NA	NA	CASSPNRHSGNTIYF	TGTGCCAGCTCACCAAACAGACACTCTGGAAACACCATATATTTT
TRBJ2-7	TRBV6-5	TRBD1	NA	CASSYEQGNYEQYF	TGTGCCAGCAGTTACGAACAGGGGAACTACGAGCAGTACTTC
TRBJ1-3	TRBV5-5	NA	NA	CASATPGSGNTIYF	TGTGCCAGCGCCACCCCAGGGTCTGGAAACACCATATATTTT
TRBJ2-7	TRBV30	NA	NA	CAWSSMGSYEQYF	TGTGCCTGGAGTTCTATGGGGAGCTACGAGCAGTACTTC
TRBJ2-7	TRBV12-3/TRBV12-4	TRBD1	NA	CASSRTGTYEQYF	TGTGCCAGCAGTAGGACAGGAACCTACGAGCAGTACTTC